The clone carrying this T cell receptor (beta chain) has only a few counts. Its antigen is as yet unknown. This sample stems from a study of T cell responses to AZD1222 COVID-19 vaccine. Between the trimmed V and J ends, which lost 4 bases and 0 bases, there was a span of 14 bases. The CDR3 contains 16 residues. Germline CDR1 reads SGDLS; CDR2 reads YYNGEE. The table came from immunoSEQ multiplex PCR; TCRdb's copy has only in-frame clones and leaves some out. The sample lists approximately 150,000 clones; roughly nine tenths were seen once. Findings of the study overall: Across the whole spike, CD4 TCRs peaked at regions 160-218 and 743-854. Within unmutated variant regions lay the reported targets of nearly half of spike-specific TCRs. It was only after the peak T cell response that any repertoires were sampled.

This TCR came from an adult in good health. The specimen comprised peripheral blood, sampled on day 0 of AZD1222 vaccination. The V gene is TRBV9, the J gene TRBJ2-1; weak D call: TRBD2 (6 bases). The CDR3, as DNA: TGTGCCAGCAGCCCTTTAGCGGCACCCTCCTACAATGAGCAGTTCTTC. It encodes CASSPLAAPSYNEQFF.